The 20 T cell receptor beta chains presented below share a single source sample, sequenced in a study of vaccination effects on CD4 cells after COVID-19. No cognate antigen is known for these TCRs. Upon completion of around ten days in culture, CD4+ T cells were isolated. Assay: immunoSEQ multiplex PCR; the TCRdb copy retains only in-frame clones and omits some. The repertoire includes about 53,000 clones, about 83% of them detected once, and just over 3% sits in the top ten. The specimen was CD4+ T cells from PBMCs cultured without peptide, collected before COVID-19 vaccination. All receptors derive from a human donor who received a COVID-19 vaccine.

This clone has more than one count but fewer than ten. This rearrangement joins TRBV20-1 to TRBJ1-2, with D maybe TRBD1 (6 bases). The length of the CDR3 is 11 residues. CDR1 DFQATT and CDR2 SNEGSKA come from the germline V gene (reference sequence). V was cut by 6 bases and J by 7 bases, with 12 bases left in between. In nucleotides, the CDR3 is TGCAGTGCGGGGACATCGGGTGGCTACACCTTC. Encoded protein: CSAGTSGGYTF.

This chain joins TRBV19 and TRBJ1-6; TRBD1 is a possible D gene (6 bases). Trimming left V 3 bases short and J 5 bases short, with 11 bases between. The CDR3 has 15 amino acids. Germline V CDR1 and CDR2: LNHDA, SQIVND (reference sequence). The CDR3 loop is CASSIGGLNNSPLHF. For the CDR3, the DNA is TGTGCCAGTAGTATCGGGGGGCTTAATAATTCACCCCTCCACTTT.

V is TRBV6-5 and J is TRBJ1-1; TRBD1 aligns across 7 bases. V dropped 4 bases and J dropped 5; count of bases not matched to a gene: 4. This CDR3 has 13 residues. Germline CDR1 MNHEY, CDR2 SVGAGI. The DNA of the CDR3 is TGTGCCAGCAGTTCCCCGACAGGGACTGAAGCTTTCTTT. As protein: CASSSPTGTEAFF.

The count of this clone is one. The rearrangement joins TRBV19 to TRBJ2-3; 8 nucleotides match TRBD2. Germline V gene lookup returns CDR1 LNHDA and CDR2 SQIVND (reference sequence). This CDR3 is built from 17 residues. The V and J ends lost 4 bases and 6 bases, in that order; junction bases with no gene match: 15. In DNA form, the CDR3 reads TGTGCCAGTAGTACTCTGGGAGCGGGGGCCCGAGATGATACGCAGTATTTT. Protein sequence: CASSTLGAGARDDTQYF. The whole variable domain, filled in from reference TRBV19 and TRBJ2-3, reads DGGITQSPKYLFRKEGQNVTLSCEQNLNHDAMYWYRQDPGQGLRLIYYSQIVNDFQKGDIAEGYSVSREKKESFPLTVTSAQKNPTAFYLCASSTLGAGARDDTQYFGPGTRLTVL.

The genes are TRBV12-3 or TRBV12-4 and TRBJ1-2; no definite D call. Trimming removed 5 bases at V and 5 bases at J, with 12 bases between. This CDR3 has 13 residues. The CDR3 region is CASSRSLDYGYTF. The DNA of the CDR3 is TGTGCCAGCAGTCGTAGCTTAGATTATGGCTACACCTTC.

This clone turned up a few times. The V call is TRBV18, the J call TRBJ1-2; 7 bases agree with TRBD1. With V trimmed by 1 base and J by 6 bases, 11 bases remained unmatched. Germline V gene lookup returns CDR1 KGHSH and CDR2 LQKENI. The CDR3 totals 16 residues. The CDR3 spells CASSPRGPDRVDGYTF. The CDR3 bases are TGTGCCAGCTCACCACGGGGCCCTGACAGGGTGGATGGCTACACCTTC.

The chain has TRBV27 and TRBJ1-5; no firm D call. V lost 3 bases to trimming and J lost 0 bases, with 9 bases between them. Germline V lookup: CDR1 MNHEY, CDR2 SMNVEV (reference sequence). The CDR3 is 15 residues long. CDR3 nucleotides: TGTGCCAGCAGTTTTTCAGGACTTAGCAATCAGCCCCAGCATTTT. Its protein product is CASSFSGLSNQPQHF.

The V and J genes are TRBV7-2 and TRBJ1-5; D is uncertain. From germline, CDR1 is SGHTA and CDR2 FQGNSA. V was pared by 4 bases and J by 6 bases, with 7 bases between. This CDR3 comprises 12 residues. In DNA form, the CDR3 reads TGTGCCAGCAGCTCAAACGGTCAGCCCCAGCATTTT. It codes for CASSSNGQPQHF.

This rearrangement joins TRBV4-2 to TRBJ1-5; TRBD1 matches at 7 bases. This CDR3 comprises 15 residues. CDR1 is LGHNA, CDR2 YNFKEQ, per germline. V lost 3 bases to trimming and J lost 3 bases; unmatched junction nucleotides: 5. CDR3 nucleotide sequence: TGTGCCAGCAGCCACCAGACAGGGTACAATCAGCCCCAGCATTTT. It encodes CASSHQTGYNQPQHF.

V and J are TRBV9 and TRBJ2-3; D assignment may be TRBD1 or TRBD2 (6 bases each). The CDR3 is 14 residues long. Trimming left V 0 bases short and J 3 bases short, with 8 bases between. Germline V gene lookup returns CDR1 SGDLS and CDR2 YYNGEE. The CDR3 loop reads CASSVVGGTDTQYF. The DNA of the CDR3 is TGTGCCAGCAGCGTAGTAGGGGGGACAGATACGCAGTATTTT.

The chain employs TRBV24-1 and TRBJ2-3, with no clear D. Germline assignment: CDR1 KGHDR and CDR2 SFDVKD. The CDR3 is 15 amino acids. V was cut by 3 bases and J by 2 bases, with 11 bases left in between. CDR3 bases: TGTGCCACCAGTGATCCCCGGGTATTCACAGATACGCAGTATTTT. It encodes CATSDPRVFTDTQYF.

The chain is built from TRBV2 and TRBJ2-7; 8 nucleotides agree with TRBD2. This CDR3 is built from 14 residues. Germline V CDR1 and CDR2: SNHLY, FYNNEI. V shed 1 base, J shed 5 bases, and the junction held 4 bases outside the gene matches. The CDR3 bases are TGTGCCAGCAGTGAAGGTAGCGGGGACGACGAGCAGTACGTC. Encoded protein: CASSEGSGDDEQYV.

The V gene is TRBV4-3, the J gene TRBJ2-2, with no clear D. There are 14 residues in the CDR3. CDR1 LGHNA and CDR2 YSLEER come from the germline V gene. The V end lost 3 bases, the J end lost 7 bases, and 12 bases lay between the germline ends. CDR3 DNA: TGCGCCAGCAGCCATGAAGATATTAGCGGGGAGCTGTTTTTT. Residues: CASSHEDISGELFF.

The chain combines TRBV19 with TRBJ1-2, with D perhaps TRBD1 (5 bases). The CDR3 is 16 residues long. The germline V gene encodes CDR1 LNHDA and CDR2 SQIVND (reference sequence). V gave up 4 bases and J gave up 7 bases, with 22 bases separating them. CDR3 in amino acids: CASSTGFTIQIFGYTF. The CDR3 coding sequence is TGTGCCAGTAGTACAGGGTTTACCATCCAAATTTTTGGCTACACCTTC.

J is TRBJ2-5 and V is TRBV5-6; TRBD1 is a possible D gene (5 bases). Trimming cost V 4 bases and J 2 bases, with 12 bases left between them. CDR1 and CDR2 from the germline V gene are SGHDT and YYEEEE. The CDR3 spans 14 residues. CDR3: CASSPTDKQETQYF. In DNA form, the CDR3 reads TGTGCCAGCAGCCCTACGGACAAGCAAGAGACCCAGTACTTC.

The V gene is TRBV24-1, the J gene TRBJ1-3; D remains ambiguous. The CDR3 runs 15 residues. Per the germline V gene, CDR1 is KGHDR and CDR2 is SFDVKD. Trimming cost V 3 bases and J 0 bases, with 8 bases left between them. The DNA of the CDR3 is TGTGCCACCAGTGATCCCGAAGGCTCTGGAAACACCATATATTTT. Translation: CATSDPEGSGNTIYF.

The chain carries TRBV4-2 and TRBJ1-2; tentative D call: TRBD1 (6 bases). The germline V gene has CDR1 LGHNA and CDR2 YNFKEQ. V was trimmed by 4 bases and J by 4 bases, leaving 16 bases between them. The CDR3 contains 15 residues. The DNA for the CDR3 is TGTGCCAGCAGCCGTCGACAGGCCGATACCTATGGCTACACCTTC. It yields the protein CASSRRQADTYGYTF.

The chain has TRBV5-1 and TRBJ1-2, with D hard to call. The length of the CDR3 is 15 residues. Germline V gene sequence: CDR1 SGHRS, CDR2 YFSETQ. Trimming took off 4 bases at V and 8 bases at J, with 21 bases between the two ends. The CDR3 DNA reads TGCGCCAGCAGCCCCGACATGAATCTACCCACGGGCTACACCTTC. Translating gives CASSPDMNLPTGYTF.

J is TRBJ2-3 and V is TRBV9; D call uncertain. V was clipped by 0 bases and J by 2 bases, with 7 bases between them. Germline loops: CDR1 SGDLS, CDR2 YYNGEE. CDR3 length: 14 residues. The CDR3 protein is CASSVDSTTDTQYF. The CDR3 DNA reads as TGTGCCAGCAGCGTAGACTCTACCACAGATACGCAGTATTTT.

The J gene is TRBJ1-1, the V gene TRBV14, with 8 nucleotides matching TRBD1. This CDR3 is built from 16 residues. The V segment lost 3 bases and the J segment 3 bases; nucleotides outside the gene matches: 9. Germline assignment: CDR1 SGHDN and CDR2 FVKESK. CDR3 sequence (DNA): TGTGCCAGCAGCCATACAGGGGGGGCAGCGGACACTGAAGCTTTCTTT. It specifies CASSHTGGAADTEAFF.